The clone carrying this TCR beta chain was recorded at least ten times. The antigen is not known. Points from the study as a whole: In terms of TCR gene usage, tumor memory CD4+ T cells clustered together with blood and lymph node memory CD4+ cells, as well as with lymph node naive CD4+ cells. Whole repertoires were not studied in the larger cohort, only one V-J beta rearrangement.

Semi-nested PCR with Nested Universal Primer A followed constant-region reverse priming of full-length variable regions. TCRdb called the 5' RACE reads again in MiXCR, with one record for every CDR3 protein. This sample has some 37,000 distinct CDR3 sequences, with about 20% found just once. The CDR3 has 13 residues. The V end lost 5 bases, the J end lost 4 bases, and 14 bases lay between the germline ends. CDR1 DFQATT and CDR2 SNEGSKA come from the germline V gene (reference sequence). Sequenced input: naive CD4+ T cells sorted from a lymph node. Specified subset: naive CD4+ T cells, CD4+CD45RA+CD25-. This receptor was taken from a female donor with breast cancer. The J gene is TRBJ1-1, the V gene TRBV20-1; TRBD1 is a possible D gene (6 bases). CDR3 amino acids: CSAAGDQGTEAFF. For the CDR3, the DNA is TGCAGTGCTGCAGGGGATCAGGGCACTGAAGCTTTCTTT.